The subject of this entry is one T cell receptor beta chain. Antigen unknown. Germline V gene data show CDR1 as SNHLY and CDR2 as FYNNEI. The CDR3 spans 15 residues. Trimming at V came to 0 bases and at J to 7 bases, leaving 5 bases not matched to a gene. This specimen belongs to a study of graft-versus-host responses after intestinal transplantation. Study in general: Recipients underwent multivisceral, liver-intestinal, or isolated intestinal transplants. Recipients were all induced with anti-thymocyte globulin, then given tacrolimus and steroids for 3 to 4 years.

Study outcomes and limitations: GvH clones were found in recipient marrow; some appeared first in ileum or blood. The study associated peak circulating GvH clone levels with early post-transplant HvG declines.

Sequenced by immunoSEQ multiplex PCR; TCRdb stores in-frame clones only, minus some. The sample lists under 150,000 clones, over 85% occurring once. The chain links TRBV2 to TRBJ2-5, with TRBD1 matching 10 bases. The starting material was unstimulated CD4+ T cells sorted from spleen or lymph node cells, obtained before intestinal transplant. The clonotype originates from a human donor who received an intestinal transplant. DNA for the CDR3: TGTGCCAGCAGTGAAGCGGGGACAGGGGTTGGGACCCAGTACTTC. It encodes CASSEAGTGVGTQYF.